Sequencing of this T cell receptor (beta chain) was carried out in a study of T cells in Graves' hyperthyroidism and ophthalmopathy. For the study at large: Pretreatment peripheral blood was obtained at initial diagnosis.

The germline gives CDR1 SGHDT, CDR2 YYEEEE. The CDR3 consists of 16 residues. Trimming stripped 0 bases from V and 15 bases from J, with 25 bases between. In this sample, this clonotype turned up a few times. Its antigen is unknown. RNA transcripts were the template for amplifying TCR beta CDR3 regions. First-round RT-PCR targeting the TCR CDR3 was performed with the HTBI primer set. TCRdb called the multiplex PCR reads again in MiXCR, with one record for every CDR3 protein. The table records around 700,000 distinct CDR3 sequences, 18% of them present only once. Study-level points and caveats: A median 6.5 months before onset, the model predicted ophthalmopathy.

V and J are TRBV5-6 and TRBJ1-3; tentative D call: TRBD1 (6 bases). Sample: blood. The TCR originated in a woman aged 50 to 60 with Graves' hyperthyroidism that later progressed to Graves' ophthalmopathy. The CDR3 nucleotides read TGTGCCAGCAGCTTGGAGTCAGGGGCCCACATGCTCGTCCAATATTTT. It yields the protein CASSLESGAHMLVQYF.